The 2 T cell receptor beta chains in this list originate from one sample, sequenced in a study of CD8 T cells in Susac syndrome. RNA totalling 0.5 to 1 ug underwent reverse transcription with random hexamers. MiXCR was run by TCRdb on the immunoSEQ multiplex PCR reads, yielding one entry per CDR3 protein. The repertoire holds 140,000 to 150,000 distinct CDR3 sequences, with 95% as singletons. Sequencing input: CD4+ T cells from PBMCs. These receptors all stem from a human donor with multiple sclerosis.

The J gene is TRBJ2-7, the V gene TRBV29-1; 8 bases are shared with TRBD1. Germline CDR1 and CDR2: SQVTM and ANQGSEA. V dropped 7 bases and J dropped 0; count of bases not matched to a gene: 2. The CDR3 sequence is 12 residues long. In nucleotides, the CDR3 is TGCAGCGGTCAGGGGGCCTCCTACGAGCAGTACTTC. It specifies CSGQGASYEQYF.

The chain couples TRBV6-5 to TRBJ2-5, with 13 bases identical to TRBD2. This CDR3 is 14 amino acids long. The J segment lost 5 bases and the V segment lost 6 bases, leaving 3 bases of the junction unmatched. CDR1 MNHEY and CDR2 SVGAGI come from the germline V gene. The CDR3 reads CASSGLAGVETQYF. CDR3 DNA sequence: TGTGCCAGCAGCGGACTAGCGGGAGTGGAGACCCAGTACTTC.